This T cell receptor beta chain was sequenced in a study of cytomegalovirus exposure and HLA in healthy donors (dated by TCRdb to 2015 to 2018). Regarding the research as a whole: An earlier analysis of roughly 570 of the donors reported about 300 Gb of sequence data and approximately 120 million unique TCR beta sequences obtained from about 200 million T cells. Approximately 310 gigabases of sequencing data and around 88 million unique TCR sequences made up an early release that covered several hundred HLA-typed donors. Among the roughly 400 genotyped donors, around 81% belonged to the genetic ancestry cluster associated with self-reported Caucasian donors. The study aimed to test whether cataloging public T cell receptors could reveal signatures of past pathogen exposure. The study profiled the T cell repertoires of 550 to 700 subjects by immunosequencing and related them to cytomegalovirus serostatus. Along with the approximately 600-subject first cohort, a separate validation cohort of over a hundred different subjects was used. To predict cytomegalovirus infection status, the study combined high-throughput TCR immunosequencing, statistical association of individual TCRs with disease status, and machine learning. A later analysis re-examined previously published TCR beta repertoires from hundreds of donors and added high-resolution HLA genotyping to investigate patterns of TCR occurrence. In the later analysis, no new phenotypic data were used to find candidate immune exposures; instead, reliance was placed on TCR beta sequences and their occurrence across donors. In an earlier analysis of 500 to 650 of the donors, high-throughput TCR beta sequencing was used to judge whether each TCR beta V gene segment behaved as functional or pseudogenic. Donor age, sex, ethnicity and CMV serostatus were compiled alongside the repertoire data. A later genetic analysis took genome-wide SNP genotypes for 398 of the 666 donors and used that subset as a discovery cohort. All discovery cohort repertoires had been generated using a single sequencing platform. HLA typing included class I and class II loci at four-digit resolution. Typing coverage varied by locus: about 629-630 donors for A, B, C, DRB1 and DQB1; roughly 510 for DQA1; around 610 for DPA1; 400 to 480 for DPB1. About 5 DR-DQ haplotypes were handled as single units for association and clustering, since linkage in the cohort was strong. Among some 400 genotyped donors of the cohort, an average of around 250,000 unique TCR beta nucleotide sequences was sequenced per donor, of which about 18% were non-productive. The study at large found these results: The cohort was sequenced for TCR beta chains only, and without alpha or paired-chain data the features that could be detected were limited. According to a later analysis, parvovirus B19, influenza, CMV and Epstein-Barr virus appeared linked to several top co-occurrence clusters. In a later analysis, TCR association rates were found to vary across HLA loci, with the most associated TCRs seen for DRB1 alleles and the fewest for HLA-C alleles. Because counts were too low, seventeen rarely observed V segments, including chromosome 9 orphons, were left out of the earlier analysis of some 640 of the donors. According to the authors, the approach could potentially be generalized to other disease states and immunological phenotypes. Broadly in line with IMGT annotations, most TCR beta V segments showed up in productive rearrangements about 87% or about 30% of the time in an earlier analysis of around 600 of the donors. In a later genetic analysis, a missense DCLRE1C variant was associated with V-gene and J-gene trimming of TCR beta chains, and the association was replicated in an independent cohort. According to a later genetic analysis, donors in an Asian-associated ancestry cluster had fewer N-insertions in productive TCRs than the roughly 670-donor mean. Because HLA typing was missing for some donors at each locus, association tests included only the typed subset. When HLA alleles, especially DR and DQ, strongly co-occurred, TCR associations were difficult to assign to individual alleles. Across donors, most TCR sequences were observed very rarely, whereas some public TCRs were present in many individuals. Correlated functional status among segregating V segments might be attributable to linkage disequilibrium, but an unknown experimental factor could not be ruled out. Some IMGT-functional V segments, including TRBV6-2 and TRBV6-3, could not be told apart with the 87-base-pair reads, so those segments were excluded. A later analysis found that most CMV-associated TCR beta chains appeared HLA-restricted, with HLA associations seemingly driven largely by CMV exposure. A cluster of highly shared sequence variants was judged likely to represent a technical artifact of the sequencing pipeline. A few of the identified cytomegalovirus-associated TCR beta chains were confirmed in vitro to be specific for cytomegalovirus antigens. A later analysis associated about 17,000 TCR beta sequences with specific HLA alleles at a false discovery rate of 0.05. The study listed approximately 160 TCR beta chains as associated with cytomegalovirus. A further reported finding was that TCR beta sequences accurately predicted the HLA-A and HLA-B alleles for most subjects in the first cohort. The classifier was reported to diagnose cytomegalovirus status with high specificity and sensitivity in both the original and validation cohorts. In a later analysis, HLA-associated TCR beta chains showed more clonal expansion and lower generation probabilities than non-associated chains that were equally common. Sequencing depth was assumed to be roughly uniform across donors in the presence/absence analyses, though that assumption may not hold. The only immune exposure information available for the cohort was CMV serostatus.

In total, roughly 670 healthy bone marrow donors made up the cohort. All cohort members were sampled while nominally healthy, although unrecorded immune exposures were likely present. The donor was CMV seronegative and was included in the group of a few hundred seronegative cohort members. A peripheral blood sample was collected from each donor, and TCR beta sequencing was performed on peripheral blood mononuclear cells. Genomic DNA was extracted from the blood cell samples with the Qiagen DNeasy Blood Extraction Kit. As concerns this clone: Its binding antigen is unknown. No much larger clone is present one base from it, and per-base qualities are unavailable.

Trimming at the junction amounts to 4 bases on V and 0 bases on J, and the germline ends lie 17 bases apart. According to the germline V gene, CDR1 reads SGHDT and CDR2 reads YYEEEE. Counted from cysteine to phenylalanine, this CDR3 has 17 amino acids. Only CDR3 DNA is held: 51 bases, read in frame from base 1. Receptors were amplified or captured by the immunoSEQ multiplex PCR assay. The multiplex PCR relied on a mix of 60 forward primers for TCR Vbeta segments and 13 reverse primers for TCR Jbeta segments. A multiplex PCR assay on genomic DNA amplified the CDR3 region of rearranged TCR beta genes. Amplified TCR beta libraries were sequenced as 87-base-pair reads on the Illumina HiSeq System. In the paper's pipeline: In a later analysis, 80 million or so unique TCR beta chains were counted across the 650 to 700 repertoires, and around 10 million of these chains were shared by at least two donors. Raw reads were error-corrected and collapsed into unique sequences by a nearest-neighbor algorithm in which closely related sequences were merged to remove PCR and sequencing errors. CDR3 sequences were aligned to IMGT reference sequences to assign V, D and J gene segments. For a sequence to be retained, a match of at least six nucleotides to both a V gene segment and a J gene segment was required. A rearrangement was called productive if the CDR3 had no stop codons and remained in frame with V and J, and every other rearrangement was called non-productive. CDR3 was defined according to IMGT convention as the region running from the second conserved V-encoded cysteine to the conserved J-encoded phenylalanine. In an earlier analysis of approximately 500 of the donors, sequences lacking an unambiguous match to a single V gene segment were excluded. In an earlier analysis of 500 to 750 of the donors, V segments were called functional above 56.7% productive rearrangements and were called segregating when the between-donor standard deviation exceeded 5%. To diagnose cytomegalovirus status from the catalog of TCR beta chain sequences, a statistical classification framework was built. A later analysis assigned V and J genes by comparing TCR nucleotide sequences with IMGT/GENE-DB human TR gene sequences. Using the TCRdist pipeline, a later analysis assigned CDR3 sequences along with most-parsimonious VDJ recombination scenarios. In a later analysis, each TCR beta chain was defined by its CDR3 amino acid sequence together with its V-gene family, and reads lacking a unique V-gene family were excluded. In a later analysis, approximately 640 highly shared, low-generation-probability nucleotide sequences were removed to address suspected cross-contamination and a sequencing artifact. In a later analysis, a clonal expansion index was calculated for each public chain from normalized within-repertoire ranks of inferred template counts. In a later analysis, generation probabilities were computed with a VDJ recombination model fitted to out-of-frame rearrangements, and the resulting probabilities were checked against IGoR. In a later analysis, TCR-TCR, TCR-HLA and TCR-CMV co-occurrence was scored with hypergeometric tests, and a repertoire-size bias correction was applied to TCR pairs. A later analysis estimated false discovery rates by permuting HLA or CMV assignments 20 times. In a later analysis, co-occurring TCRs were grouped using DBSCAN, with TCRdist sequence similarity added in when clustering inside HLA-allele-positive subsets. For co-occurrence clustering, repertoires with fewer than 30,000 or more than 120,000 public chains were excluded, along with roughly 5 repertoires with anomalous nucleotide sharing. TCRdb holds this immuneACCESS table with in-frame rearrangements only. Some clones are missing; in checked studies, unresolved V genes explain under half, and the rest has no known cause. Clonal size and the V and J genes are those of that table, whereas D and trimming came from the DNA. The sample data list over 150,000 clones, and just under 80% of these were observed just once. The ten biggest clones cover over 0.95% of the sample.

This clonotype originated in a woman between 50 and 59 years old in good health and CMV-seronegative. The sequence joins TRBV5-6 to TRBJ1-3; TRBD1 is a weak D gene call, 6 bases matching. Sequenced material: PBMCs. The DNA sequence follows: TGTGCCAGCAGCGATTTGACAGGTTTTAACTCTGGAAACACCATATATTTT. The encoded protein is CASSDLTGFNSGNTIYF.